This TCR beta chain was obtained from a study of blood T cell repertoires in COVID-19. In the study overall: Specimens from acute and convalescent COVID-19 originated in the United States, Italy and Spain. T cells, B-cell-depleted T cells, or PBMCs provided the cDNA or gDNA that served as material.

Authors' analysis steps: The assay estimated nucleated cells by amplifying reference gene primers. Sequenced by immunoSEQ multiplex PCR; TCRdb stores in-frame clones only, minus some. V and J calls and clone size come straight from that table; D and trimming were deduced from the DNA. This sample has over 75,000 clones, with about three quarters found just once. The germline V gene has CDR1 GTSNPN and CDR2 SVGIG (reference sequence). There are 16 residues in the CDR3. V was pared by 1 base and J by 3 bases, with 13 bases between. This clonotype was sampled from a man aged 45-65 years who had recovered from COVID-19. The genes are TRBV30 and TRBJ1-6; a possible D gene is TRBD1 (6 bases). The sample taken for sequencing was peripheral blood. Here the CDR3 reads CAWSGYRVDYNSPLHF. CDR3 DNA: TGTGCCTGGAGTGGGTACAGGGTAGACTATAATTCACCCCTCCACTTT.